This T cell receptor (beta chain) is drawn from a study of blood T cell repertoires in COVID-19. The germline CDR1 and CDR2 sequences are SGDLS and YYNGEE. The CDR3 is 16 residues long. The ends lost 3 bases at V and 0 bases at J; junction bases unmatched: 7. The assay was immunoSEQ multiplex PCR, and TCRdb's table has in-frame clones only and misses some. Of roughly 48,000 clones listed, about four fifths are singletons. The TCR comes from a man between 40 and 49 years old with acute or convalescent COVID-19. Material for sequencing was peripheral blood. J is TRBJ2-3 and V is TRBV9; 7 bases match TRBD2. DNA of the CDR3: TGTGCCAGCAGCGCAAGCGGGGCCTCTAGCACAGATACGCAGTATTTT. This gives the protein CASSASGASSTDTQYF.